Given below is one T cell receptor (beta chain) in context. The data belong to a study of shared clonotypes between healthy human individuals. Naive CD8 cells were CD45RO-negative, positively selected for CCR7, excluding terminally differentiated effector memory CD45RA+ cells. The CDR3 has 11 amino acids. The V gene lost 7 bases and the J gene lost 8 bases, with 11 bases spanning the gap. Germline assignment: CDR1 SQVTM and CDR2 ANQGSEA. Sequencing used immunoSEQ multiplex PCR; TCRdb keeps in-frame clones, though not all of them. This table holds millions of clones, roughly 95% found once. This receptor was identified in a young man in good health. What was sequenced was naive CD8+ T cells sorted from blood. The chain has TRBV29-1 and TRBJ1-4; D gene uncertain. For the CDR3, the DNA is TGCAGCGGAAGATACGGGGAAAAACTGTTTTTT. Its translation: CSGRYGEKLFF.